These 19 T cell receptor beta chains originate from one sample sequenced in a study of shared clonotypes between healthy human individuals. Data came from immunoSEQ multiplex PCR; TCRdb stores just in-frame clones and leaves some out. The sample consists of roughly 680,000 clones, over 60% of them appearing once. The sequenced sample was memory CD4+ T cells sorted from blood. The subset denotes: CD45RA-negative fraction. These receptors all stem from a woman aged 25 to 39 in good health.

V is TRBV4-2 and J is TRBJ1-1; D is uncertain. Per the germline V gene, CDR1 is LGHNA and CDR2 is YNFKEQ. The CDR3 has 15 amino acids. Trimming stripped 0 bases from V and 0 bases from J, with 8 bases between. The CDR3: CASSQDPSLNTEAFF. Written as DNA, the CDR3 is TGTGCCAGCAGCCAAGATCCGAGTCTGAACACTGAAGCTTTCTTT.

This clone was found once. V and J are TRBV28 and TRBJ1-2; D is ambiguous. The CDR3 sequence is 14 residues long. Per germline, CDR1 MDHEN and CDR2 SYDVKM. V shed 5 bases and J shed 2 bases, with 12 bases lying between them. CDR3 sequence (DNA): TGTGCCAGCAGTAAATTGACTGAAAACTATGGCTACACCTTC. It yields the protein CASSKLTENYGYTF.

The genes are TRBV30 and TRBJ2-1; 10 nucleotides agree with TRBD2. Looked up from germline, CDR1 is GTSNPN and CDR2 is SVGIG (reference sequence). This CDR3 spans 15 amino acids. V lost 2 bases to trimming and J lost 4 bases; unmatched junction nucleotides: 5. The CDR3 sequence is CAWSSSGSAYNEQFF. The CDR3 region has the DNA TGTGCCTGGAGTTCTAGCGGGAGTGCGTACAATGAGCAGTTCTTC.

The chain carries TRBV20-1 and TRBJ2-7; 7 nucleotides align to TRBD2. Germline V gives CDR1 DFQATT, CDR2 SNEGSKA (reference sequence). The V segment lost 3 bases and the J segment 6 bases; nucleotides outside the gene matches: 2. This CDR3 is built from 11 residues. CDR3 loop: CSARAGVEQYF. The DNA for the CDR3 is TGCAGTGCTAGGGCGGGGGTCGAGCAGTACTTC.

The chain carries TRBV7-3 and TRBJ2-5; D may be TRBD1 (5 bases). Trimming removed 5 bases from V and 2 bases from J, with 18 bases in between. The CDR3 extends over 16 amino acids. Germline V gene data show CDR1 as SGHTA and CDR2 as FQGTGA. CDR3 protein: CASSQPNRTLQETQYF. CDR3 DNA sequence: TGTGCCAGCAGCCAACCCAACCGGACATTACAAGAGACCCAGTACTTC.

This clone turned up a few times. The chain has TRBV16 and TRBJ1-2; no clear D. Trimming stripped 2 bases from V and 2 bases from J, with 3 bases between. Germline loops: CDR1 KGHSY, CDR2 FQNENV. This CDR3 has 12 amino acids. CDR3 sequence: CASSQDNYGYTF. The CDR3 bases are TGTGCCAGCAGCCAAGACAACTATGGCTACACCTTC.

The chain links TRBV19 to TRBJ2-1; no clear D gene. Germline CDR1 reads LNHDA; CDR2 reads SQIVND (reference sequence). V was trimmed by 4 bases and J by 0 bases, leaving 10 bases between them. The CDR3 contains 15 residues. The DNA for the CDR3 is TGTGCCAGTAGTAGAGAGGTTTCCTCCTACAATGAGCAGTTCTTC. Encoded protein: CASSREVSSYNEQFF.

V gene TRBV28 combines with J gene TRBJ1-1; D is perhaps TRBD1 (6 bases). This CDR3 is 14 amino acids long. Germline CDR1 and CDR2: MDHEN and SYDVKM. Trimming took off 4 bases at V and 1 base at J, with 10 bases between the two ends. For the CDR3, the DNA is TGTGCCAGCAGTTCCCGGGACAAGAACACTGAAGCTTTCTTT. This encodes CASSSRDKNTEAFF. Filled out from reference TRBV28 and TRBJ1-1, the complete variable domain reads DVKVTQSSRYLVKRTGEKVFLECVQDMDHENMFWYRQDPGLGLRLIYFSYDVKMKEKGDIPEGYSVSREKKERFSLILESASTNQTSMYLCASSSRDKNTEAFFGQGTRLTVV.

The chain couples TRBV18 to TRBJ2-7; 10 positions match TRBD2. There are 16 residues in the CDR3. Trimming at V came to 1 base and at J to 0 bases, leaving 3 bases not matched to a gene. In germline, CDR1 is KGHSH, CDR2 LQKENI. CDR3 sequence reads: CASSPRSGRSSYEQYF. As DNA, the CDR3 is TGTGCCAGCTCACCACGTAGCGGGAGGAGCTCCTACGAGCAGTACTTC. The full variable domain, its missing parts supplied by reference TRBV18 and TRBJ2-7, is NAGVMQNPRHLVRRRGQEARLRCSPMKGHSHVYWYRQLPEEGLKFMVYLQKENIIDESGMPKERFSAEFPKEGPSILRIQQVVRGDSAAYFCASSPRSGRSSYEQYFGPGTRLTVT.

V usage is TRBV28 and J usage is TRBJ2-1, with TRBD1 matching over 9 bases. Losses at the gene ends were 3 bases for V and 3 bases for J; bases not matched to a gene: 3. The CDR3 sequence is 15 residues long. Germline-derived CDR1 and CDR2 are MDHEN and SYDVKM. CDR3 protein: CASSLGQGGYNEQFF. CDR3 bases: TGTGCCAGCAGTTTGGGACAGGGTGGCTACAATGAGCAGTTCTTC.

The V call is TRBV5-1, the J call TRBJ1-2; 7 bases match TRBD1. There are 14 residues in the CDR3. Per germline, CDR1 SGHRS and CDR2 YFSETQ. J lost 4 bases, V lost 0 bases, and 3 bases had no gene match. CDR3 sequence: CASSLERTGYGYTF. The CDR3, as DNA: TGCGCCAGCAGCTTGGAGCGGACAGGCTATGGCTACACCTTC.

This clone was picked up one time. The chain is built from TRBV5-1 and TRBJ2-7; the match to TRBD2 covers 12 bases. Germline V gene lookup returns CDR1 SGHRS and CDR2 YFSETQ. The CDR3 consists of 18 residues. Trimming removed 0 bases from V and 2 bases from J; junction bases left unmatched: 9. The CDR3 DNA follows: TGCGCCAGCAGCTTGGCCGTTCTAGCGGGAGGGCGAGCCTACGAGCAGTACTTC. The encoded protein is CASSLAVLAGGRAYEQYF.

The table lists this clone with a few counts. The chain couples TRBV11-2 to TRBJ1-1; D perhaps matches TRBD1 (5 bases). Germline V CDR1 and CDR2: SGHAT, FQNNGV. V shed 7 bases and J shed 3 bases, with 27 bases lying between them. The CDR3 contains 18 residues. For the CDR3, the DNA is TGTGCCAGCACCCAAGGGGATGGCCGGGTGTGGGGACACACTGAAGCTTTCTTT. Amino acid sequence: CASTQGDGRVWGHTEAFF.

In regard to this clone: This may stem from a read error, because a much larger clone lies one nucleotide away. Within the sample, other DNA sequences also encode this same CDR3. The V gene is TRBV5-1, the J gene TRBJ2-1; TRBD2 matches at 7 bases. There are 15 residues in the CDR3. CDR1 is SGHRS and CDR2 is YFSETQ in the germline V gene. With V trimmed by 1 base and J by 1 base, 2 bases remained unmatched. CDR3 DNA: TGCGCCAGCAGCTTGACTAGCGCGTCCTACAATGAGCAGTTCTTC. It encodes CASSLTSASYNEQFF. Full variable domain (outside the CDR3, taken from reference TRBV5-1 and TRBJ2-1): KAGVTQTPRYLIKTRGQQVTLSCSPISGHRSVSWYQQTPGQGLQFLFEYFSETQRNKGNFPGRFSGRQFSNSRSEMNVSTLELGDSALYLCASSLTSASYNEQFFGPGTRLTVL.

In DNA, the CDR3 is TGTGCCAGCAGCGTAGGCTACGGGGGGGATACAGGTGAGCAGTTCTTC. Translating gives CASSVGYGGDTGEQFF. The V and J genes are TRBV9 and TRBJ2-1; 8 bases are shared with TRBD2. The CDR3 has 16 residues. V lost 0 bases to trimming and J lost 9 bases; unmatched junction nucleotides: 11. Per the germline V gene, CDR1 is SGDLS and CDR2 is YYNGEE.

J is TRBJ2-2 and V is TRBV6-4, with a tentative D call TRBD1 (6 bases). V lost 9 bases, J lost 5 bases, and 10 bases lay in between. There are 12 residues in the CDR3. CDR1 is MRHNA and CDR2 is SNTAGT in the germline V gene. The DNA of the CDR3 is TGTGCCAGGAAAAGGGGGACCGGGGAGCTGTTTTTT. Residues: CARKRGTGELFF.

The chain joins TRBV10-1 to TRBJ2-1; 9 bases are a match to TRBD1. Germline V CDR1 and CDR2: WNHNN, SYGVQD (reference sequence). J lost 7 bases, V lost 2 bases, and 3 bases had no gene match. The CDR3 loop spans 14 amino acids. The CDR3 loop is CASSEGQGRNEQFF. In DNA, the CDR3 is TGCGCCAGCAGTGAGGGACAGGGGAGAAATGAGCAGTTCTTC.

This chain uses TRBV11-2 with TRBJ2-2, with D unresolved. This CDR3 has 12 residues. The V gene lost 8 bases and the J gene lost 1 base, with 5 bases spanning the gap. The V gene's germline CDR1 is SGHAT and CDR2 FQNNGV. CDR3 sequence (DNA): TGTGCCAGCCAGCGGAACACCGGGGAGCTGTTTTTT. Protein sequence: CASQRNTGELFF. The full variable domain, with the rest looked up from reference TRBV11-2 and TRBJ2-2, is EAGVAQSPRYKIIEKRQSVAFWCNPISGHATLYWYQQILGQGPKLLIQFQNNGVVDDSQLPKDRFSAERLKGVDSTLKIQPAKLEDSAVYLCASQRNTGELFFGEGSRLTVL.

The V gene is TRBV11-2, the J gene TRBJ2-7; weak D call: TRBD1 (6 bases). The CDR3 totals 15 residues. Germline values: CDR1 SGHAT, CDR2 FQNNGV. The V end lost 5 bases, the J end lost 5 bases, and 19 bases lay between the germline ends. The CDR3 nucleotides read TGTGCCAGCAGCAGGGGGTTGGGTGTTGGAAACGAGCAGTACTTC. Protein product: CASSRGLGVGNEQYF.